The text below deals with one TCR beta chain. TCRdb's copy holds only in-frame clones and misses some; the assay was immunoSEQ multiplex PCR. Here the sample spans 120,000 to 150,000 clones, under 90% being singletons. This entry is derived from a study of control samples from healthy donors and cancer patients. The CDR3 has 16 residues. V trimming: 2 bases; J trimming: 1 base; junction bases outside the gene matches: 6. Germline CDR1 is SGHNT and CDR2 is YENEEA. Sequenced material: blood. This sequence joins TRBV11-3 and TRBJ1-1; 8 nucleotides line up with TRBD1. This TCR was recovered from a man aged 30-40 years in good health. The CDR3 here is CASSLPGQGRNTEAFF. CDR3 sequence (DNA): TGTGCCAGCAGCTTACCCGGACAGGGAAGGAACACTGAAGCTTTCTTT. Based on the CDR3 plus reference TRBV11-3 and TRBJ1-1, the full variable domain is EAGVVQSPRYKIIEKKQPVAFWCNPISGHNTLYWYLQNLGQGPELLIRYENEEAVDDSQLPKDRFSAERLKGVDSTLKIQPAELGDSAVYLCASSLPGQGRNTEAFFGQGTRLTVV.